The present T cell receptor (beta chain) was sequenced within a study of shared clonotypes between healthy human individuals. Study observations and caveats: Clonotype sharing among the donors was expected to vary with sequencing depth. The sampled material consisted only of blood, and tissue repertoires are likely to differ. Donors were few, which limited the genetic and exposure-history diversity represented.

As regards this clone: Its cognate antigen is unknown.

CDR1 and CDR2 from the germline V gene are LNHDA and SQIVND (reference sequence). V was pared by 3 bases and J by 7 bases, with 12 bases between. CDR3 length: 13 amino acids. Sequencing used immunoSEQ multiplex PCR; TCRdb keeps in-frame clones, though not all of them. The table includes around 2.1 million clones, 85% to 95% detected once. Naive CD8 isolation took CD45RO-negative cells positively selected for CCR7 and excluded terminally differentiated effector memory CD45RA+ cells. This TCR derives from a man aged 18 to 35 in good health. Some clones in this sample may be carry-over from other donors' samples. The chain employs TRBV19 and TRBJ1-1; D perhaps matches TRBD1 (6 bases). Sequenced: naive CD8+ T cells from PBMCs. For the CDR3, the DNA is TGTGCCAGTAGTATGGGCCCCAGGGGTGAAGCTTTCTTT. Translation gives CASSMGPRGEAFF.